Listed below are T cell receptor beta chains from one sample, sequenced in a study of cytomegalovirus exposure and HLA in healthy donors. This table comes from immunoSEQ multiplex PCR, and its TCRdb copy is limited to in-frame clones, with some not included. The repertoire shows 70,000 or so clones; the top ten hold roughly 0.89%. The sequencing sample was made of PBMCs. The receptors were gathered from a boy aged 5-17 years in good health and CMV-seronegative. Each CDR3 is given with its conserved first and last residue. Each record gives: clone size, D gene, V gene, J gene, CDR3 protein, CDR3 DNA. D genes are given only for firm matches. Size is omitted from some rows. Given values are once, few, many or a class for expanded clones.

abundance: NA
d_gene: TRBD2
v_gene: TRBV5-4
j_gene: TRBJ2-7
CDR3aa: CASSLSAGSSYEQYF
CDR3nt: TGTGCCAGCAGCCTTTCAGCGGGAAGCTCCTACGAGCAGTACTTC

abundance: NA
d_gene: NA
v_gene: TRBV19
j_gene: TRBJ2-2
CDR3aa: CASSIPTGVRTGELFF
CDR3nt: TGTGCCAGTAGTATACCCACGGGAGTAAGAACCGGGGAGCTGTTTTTT

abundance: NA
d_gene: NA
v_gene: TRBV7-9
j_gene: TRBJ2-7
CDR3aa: CASSTVGSASSYEQYF
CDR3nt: TGTGCCAGCAGCACCGTCGGGAGCGCGAGCTCCTACGAGCAGTACTTC

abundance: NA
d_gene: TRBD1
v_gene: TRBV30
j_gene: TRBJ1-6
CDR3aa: CAWSTGTGGSPLHF
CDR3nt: TGTGCCTGGAGTACCGGGACAGGGGGCTCACCCCTCCACTTT

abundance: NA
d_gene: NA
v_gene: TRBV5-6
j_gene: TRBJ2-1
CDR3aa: CASSLAIYNEQFF
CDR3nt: TGTGCCAGCAGCTTGGCTATCTACAATGAGCAGTTCTTC

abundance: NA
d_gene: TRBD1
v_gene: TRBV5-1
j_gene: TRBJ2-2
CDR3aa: CASSLAPTGAGELFF
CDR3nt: TGCGCCAGCAGCTTGGCCCCGACAGGGGCCGGGGAGCTGTTTTTT

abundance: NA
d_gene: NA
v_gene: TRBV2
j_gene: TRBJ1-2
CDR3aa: CASSPRAGSSGYTF
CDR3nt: TGTGCCAGCAGTCCCCGGGCAGGGTCCTCTGGCTACACCTTC

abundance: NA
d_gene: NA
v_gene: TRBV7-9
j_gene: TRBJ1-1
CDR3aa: CASSLGLSEAFF
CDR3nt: TGTGCCAGCAGCTTAGGACTCAGTGAAGCTTTCTTT

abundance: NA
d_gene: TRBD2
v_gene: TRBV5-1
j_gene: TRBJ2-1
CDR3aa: CASSLLSSGGGWNEQFF
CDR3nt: TGCGCCAGCAGCTTGTTGTCTAGCGGGGGGGGATGGAATGAGCAGTTCTTC

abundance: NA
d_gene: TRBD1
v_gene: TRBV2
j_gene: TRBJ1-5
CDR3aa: CASSHNPQGANFQPQHF
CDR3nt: TGTGCCAGCAGTCACAATCCACAGGGGGCGAATTTTCAGCCCCAGCATTTT

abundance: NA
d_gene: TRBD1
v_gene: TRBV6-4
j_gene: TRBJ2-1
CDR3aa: CASSDSPTGPEEQFF
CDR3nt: TGTGCCAGCAGTGACTCGCCGACAGGGCCTGAGGAGCAGTTCTTC

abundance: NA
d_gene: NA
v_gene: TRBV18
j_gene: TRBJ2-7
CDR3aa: CASSPTQGNLHEQYF
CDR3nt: TGTGCCAGCTCACCAACACAGGGTAATCTCCACGAGCAGTACTTC

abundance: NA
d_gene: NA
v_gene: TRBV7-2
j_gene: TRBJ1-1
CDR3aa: CASSLAYTEAFF
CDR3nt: TGTGCCAGCAGCTTAGCCTACACTGAAGCTTTCTTT

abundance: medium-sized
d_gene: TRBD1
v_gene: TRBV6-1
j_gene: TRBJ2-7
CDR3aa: CASNRGQGPDEQYF
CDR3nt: TGTGCCAGCAACAGGGGACAGGGACCCGACGAGCAGTACTTC

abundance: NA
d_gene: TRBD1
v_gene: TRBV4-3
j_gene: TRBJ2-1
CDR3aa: CASSPGTVDNEQFF
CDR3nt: TGCGCCAGCAGCCCCGGGACAGTGGACAATGAGCAGTTCTTC

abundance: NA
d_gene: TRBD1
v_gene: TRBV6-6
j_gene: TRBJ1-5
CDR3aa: CASRHRDRGLQPQHF
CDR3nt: TGTGCCAGCAGACACCGGGACAGGGGGCTTCAGCCCCAGCATTTT

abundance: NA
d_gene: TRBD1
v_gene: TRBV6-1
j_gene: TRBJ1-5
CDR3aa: CASSEGTGWSIQPQHF
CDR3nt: TGTGCCAGCAGTGAGGGGACAGGATGGAGCATTCAGCCCCAGCATTTT

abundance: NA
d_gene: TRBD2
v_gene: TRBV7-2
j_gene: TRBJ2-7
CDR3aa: CASSKRSGNAYEQYF
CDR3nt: TGTGCCAGCAGCAAACGTAGCGGGAACGCCTACGAGCAGTACTTC

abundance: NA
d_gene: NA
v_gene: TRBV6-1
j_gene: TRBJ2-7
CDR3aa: CASSERTWTISYEQYF
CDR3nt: TGTGCCAGCAGTGAGCGGACGTGGACAATCTCCTACGAGCAGTACTTC

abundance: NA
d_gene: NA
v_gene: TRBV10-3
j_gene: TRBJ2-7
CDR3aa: CAISERSSYEQYF
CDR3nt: TGTGCCATCAGTGAACGGTCTAGCTACGAGCAGTACTTC

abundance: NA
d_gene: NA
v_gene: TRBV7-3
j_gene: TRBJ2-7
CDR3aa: CASSSFLGGEQYF
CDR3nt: TGTGCCAGCAGCTCCTTTTTGGGGGGCGAGCAGTACTTC

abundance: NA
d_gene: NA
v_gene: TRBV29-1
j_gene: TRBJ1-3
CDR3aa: CSVEGTSSSGNTIYF
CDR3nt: TGCAGCGTTGAAGGGACATCCAGCTCTGGAAACACCATATATTTT

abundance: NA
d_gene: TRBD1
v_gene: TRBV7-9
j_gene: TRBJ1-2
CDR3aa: CASSYTGTAYGYTF
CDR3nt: TGTGCCAGCAGCTATACCGGGACAGCTTATGGCTACACCTTC

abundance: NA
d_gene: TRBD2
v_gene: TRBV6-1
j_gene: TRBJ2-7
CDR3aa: CASSTWEGGYEQYF
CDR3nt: TGTGCCAGCAGTACGTGGGAGGGCGGGTACGAGCAGTACTTC

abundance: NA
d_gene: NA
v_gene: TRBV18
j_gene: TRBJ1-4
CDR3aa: CASSPPLTNEKLFF
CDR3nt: TGTGCCAGCTCACCACCGCTTACAAATGAAAAACTGTTTTTT

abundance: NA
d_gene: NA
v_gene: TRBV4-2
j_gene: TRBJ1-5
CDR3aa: CASSQDRGNQPQHF
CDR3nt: TGTGCCAGCAGCCAAGACAGGGGCAATCAGCCCCAGCATTTT

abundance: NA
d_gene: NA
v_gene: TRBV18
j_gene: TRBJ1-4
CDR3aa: CASSPSHGEKLFF
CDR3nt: TGTGCCAGCTCACCAAGCCATGGTGAAAAACTGTTTTTT

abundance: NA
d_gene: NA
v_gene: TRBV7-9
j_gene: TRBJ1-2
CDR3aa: CASSFGETNYGYTF
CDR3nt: TGTGCCAGCAGCTTCGGGGAGACTAACTATGGCTACACCTTC

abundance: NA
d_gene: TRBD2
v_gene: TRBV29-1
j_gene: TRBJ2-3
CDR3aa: CSVSTSGGSDTQYF
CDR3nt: TGCAGCGTTTCCACTAGCGGGGGTTCAGATACGCAGTATTTT

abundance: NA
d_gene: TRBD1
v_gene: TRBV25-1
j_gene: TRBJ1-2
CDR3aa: CASSPAGTDYGYTF
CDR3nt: TGTGCCAGCAGTCCAGCCGGGACAGATTATGGCTACACCTTC

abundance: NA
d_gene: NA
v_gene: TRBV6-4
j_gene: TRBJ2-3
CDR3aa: CASKLTGVSPTDTQYF
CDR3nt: TGTGCCAGTAAACTGACTGGTGTCAGCCCCACAGATACGCAGTATTTT

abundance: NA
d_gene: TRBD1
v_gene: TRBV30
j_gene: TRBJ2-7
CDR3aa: CAWSAGTGAYEQYF
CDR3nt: TGTGCCTGGAGTGCCGGGACAGGAGCCTACGAGCAGTACTTC

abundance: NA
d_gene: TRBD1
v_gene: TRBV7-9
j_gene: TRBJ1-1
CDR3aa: CASSSHRTGITEAFF
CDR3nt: TGTGCCAGCAGCTCGCATCGGACAGGGATCACTGAAGCTTTCTTT

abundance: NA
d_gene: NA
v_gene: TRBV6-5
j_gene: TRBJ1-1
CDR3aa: CASSYSLAVNTEAFF
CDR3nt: TGTGCCAGCAGTTACTCGTTGGCAGTGAACACTGAAGCTTTCTTT

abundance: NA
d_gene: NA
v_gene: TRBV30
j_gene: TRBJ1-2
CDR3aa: CAWSKGGYGYTF
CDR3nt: TGTGCCTGGAGCAAGGGCGGGTATGGCTACACCTTC

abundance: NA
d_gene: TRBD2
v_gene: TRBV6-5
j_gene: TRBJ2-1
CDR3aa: CASGLGGGEQFF
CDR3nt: TGTGCCAGCGGGCTTGGGGGGGGTGAGCAGTTCTTC

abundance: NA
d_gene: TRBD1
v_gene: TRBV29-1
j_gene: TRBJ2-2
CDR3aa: CSVDQGANTGELFF
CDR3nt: TGCAGCGTTGACCAGGGGGCTAACACCGGGGAGCTGTTTTTT

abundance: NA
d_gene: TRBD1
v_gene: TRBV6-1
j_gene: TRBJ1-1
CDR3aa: CASSEPGQGARTEAFF
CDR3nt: TGTGCCAGCAGTGAGCCGGGACAGGGGGCGCGCACTGAAGCTTTCTTT

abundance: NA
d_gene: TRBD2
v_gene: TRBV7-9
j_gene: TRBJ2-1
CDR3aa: CASSERPSGTDNEQFF
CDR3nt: TGTGCCAGCAGCGAAAGACCTAGCGGGACCGACAATGAGCAGTTCTTC

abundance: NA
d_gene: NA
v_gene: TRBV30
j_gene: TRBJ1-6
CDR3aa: CAWRVGPGSNSPLHF
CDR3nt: TGTGCCTGGAGGGTTGGTCCGGGGAGTAATTCACCCCTCCACTTT